Listed below are T cell receptor beta chains from one sample, sequenced in a study of T cell responses to AZD1222 COVID-19 vaccine. Method: immunoSEQ multiplex PCR; TCRdb's copy keeps in-frame clones and lacks some. The sample has about 120,000 clones, over 75% seen once. Specimen: peripheral blood, collected on day 0 of AZD1222 vaccination. Receptors were obtained from an adult in good health. The CDR3 runs from the conserved cysteine through the conserved F or W. A D gene is named only where the DNA matches it firmly. Rows give clone size only sometimes, using once, few, many, or a class for an expanded clone.

d_call | j_call | v_call | clone_size | cdr3_length | cdr3_aa | cdr3_nt
. | TRBJ2-5 | TRBV19 | . | 13 | CASAGRGEETQYF | TGTGCCAGCGCCGGCAGGGGCGAAGAGACCCAGTACTTC
. | TRBJ2-7 | TRBV7-9 | . | 15 | CASSPPSQGHYEQYF | TGTGCCAGCAGCCCACCCTCCCAAGGGCACTACGAGCAGTACTTC
TRBD1 | TRBJ1-1 | TRBV28 | . | 16 | CASSLERDRGLTEAFF | TGTGCCAGCAGTTTAGAGCGGGACAGGGGGCTCACTGAAGCTTTCTTT
TRBD2 | TRBJ2-4 | TRBV6-2/TRBV6-3 | . | 18 | CASSLYSAGGLAKNIQYF | TGTGCCAGCAGTTTATATTCGGCGGGGGGATTAGCCAAAAACATTCAGTACTTC
. | TRBJ1-1 | TRBV28 | . | 15 | CASSLLGKGHSEAFF | TGTGCCAGCAGTTTATTGGGTAAGGGACACTCTGAAGCTTTCTTT
. | TRBJ1-2 | TRBV29-1 | . | 16 | CSVEGGGSEWSYGYTF | TGCAGCGTTGAAGGGGGAGGTTCGGAGTGGTCCTATGGCTACACCTTC
. | TRBJ2-7 | TRBV28 | . | 16 | CASSPVGAQDSYEQYF | TGTGCCAGCAGCCCCGTAGGGGCCCAAGACTCCTACGAGCAGTACTTC
TRBD1 | TRBJ1-1 | TRBV19 | . | 16 | CASSSPSRDSLERAFF | TGTGCCAGTAGTTCCCCCTCCCGGGACAGTCTAGAAAGGGCTTTCTTT
. | TRBJ1-2 | TRBV7-9 | . | 12 | CASSPPWDGYTF | TGTGCCAGCAGCCCCCCGTGGGATGGCTACACCTTC
. | TRBJ2-2 | TRBV25-1 | . | 12 | CASSGWSGELFF | TGTGCCAGCAGTGGGTGGTCCGGGGAGCTGTTTTTT
. | TRBJ1-1 | TRBV28 | . | 11 | CASSSNTEAFF | TGTGCCAGCAGTTCGAACACTGAAGCTTTCTTT
TRBD1 | TRBJ1-2 | TRBV27 | . | 13 | CASSLGTGAGYTF | TGTGCCAGCAGTTTAGGGACAGGGGCTGGCTACACCTTC
. | TRBJ2-2 | TRBV5-1 | . | 20 | CASSLRAMRAMDANTGELFF | TGCGCCAGCAGCTTGCGGGCCATGAGAGCGATGGACGCGAACACCGGGGAGCTGTTTTTT
TRBD2 | TRBJ2-2 | TRBV5-1 | . | 15 | CASKPPGGFTGELFF | TGCGCCAGTAAACCCCCGGGGGGGTTCACCGGGGAGCTGTTTTTT
. | TRBJ1-2 | TRBV5-5 | . | 15 | CASSPLGGANYGYTF | TGTGCCAGCAGCCCACTGGGAGGAGCTAACTATGGCTACACCTTC
. | TRBJ1-1 | TRBV11-3 | few | 11 | CASSPGDHAFF | TGTGCCAGCAGCCCAGGGGATCACGCTTTCTTT
. | TRBJ2-7 | TRBV6-5 | . | 15 | CASSYADPNPYEQYF | TGTGCCAGCAGTTATGCTGACCCCAATCCTTACGAGCAGTACTTC
. | TRBJ2-3 | TRBV9 | . | 11 | CASSVEDTQYF | TGTGCCAGCAGCGTAGAAGATACGCAGTATTTT
. | TRBJ1-1 | TRBV2 | . | 15 | CASSNSFKMNTEAFF | TGTGCCAGCAGTAACAGCTTTAAAATGAACACTGAAGCTTTCTTT
TRBD2 | TRBJ2-7 | TRBV28 | few | 14 | CASSQRGVPYEQYF | TGTGCCAGCAGCCAGCGGGGGGTCCCCTACGAGCAGTACTTC
. | TRBJ2-2 | TRBV18 | once | 17 | CASSPLYGAGNTGELFF | TGTGCCAGCTCACCACTATATGGGGCAGGGAACACCGGGGAGCTGTTTTTT
TRBD1 | TRBJ2-7 | TRBV11-3 | . | 17 | CASSSYATGGSSYEQYF | TGTGCCAGCAGCTCCTACGCTACAGGGGGGAGCTCCTACGAGCAGTACTTC
TRBD2 | TRBJ2-7 | TRBV29-1 | . | 14 | CSVTETSGHSEQYF | TGCAGCGTCACAGAGACTAGCGGACATTCCGAGCAGTACTTC
. | TRBJ1-4 | TRBV12-3/TRBV12-4 | . | 12 | CASSFKPGRLFF | TGTGCCAGCAGTTTTAAGCCCGGGAGACTGTTTTTT